Detailed here is one TCR beta chain. This receptor's antigen is unknown. Base qualities are not recorded, but no much larger clone differs from it by a single base. From the germline V gene (reference sequence), CDR1 is DFQATT and CDR2 is SNEGSKA. The CDR3 has 13 amino acids, counting the end cysteine and phenylalanine. Of all the DNA, just the CDR3 is kept, 39 bases in frame from base 1. V is shortened by 3 bases, J by 0 bases, and the region joining them spans 6 bases. The treatment or condition label here, explained by the study, means: allogeneic hematopoietic cell transplantation with graft depleted of TCRalphabeta T cells and CD19 B cells. TCRalphabeta/CD19-depleted allogeneic hematopoietic cell grafts were given to the transplant recipients, all of whom were children. Libraries came from PCR. The run used an Illumina HiSeq 2500. Molecular barcoding was employed in the preparation of TCR libraries, with unique molecular identifiers being used to normalize TCRbeta repertoire quantification. TCRdb passed the public sequencing reads through fastp at Q25 and MiXCR, retaining productive beta sequences. Entries that share a CDR3 protein sequence are merged under the most common genes and DNA. For this sample the table gives roughly 400,000 distinct CDR3 sequences, of which 43% were detected only once. Clones ranked in the top ten supply about 30% of the sample.

These data are taken from a study of T-cell reconstitution after alpha-beta-depleted transplantation in children (dated by TCRdb to 2016 to 2018). Regarding the study in general: T-cell immune reconstitution after TCRalphabeta/CD19-depleted allogeneic hematopoietic cell transplantation in children was quantitatively tracked in the study by means of TCR repertoire profiling.

Broader findings and caveats from the paper: Over subsequent months, a decline in hyperexpanded clone frequencies was noted, and after one year, T-cell counts and TCRbeta diversity were mostly ascribed to newly produced T cells. In some patients, the high TCRbeta diversity seen at day 60 was put down to recipient T cells and intrathymic progenitors that had survived conditioning. The apparently early recovery of alphabetaT-cell counts about two months after transplant reportedly depended on only several hundred rapidly expanded clones that came from non-depleted graft cells.

The V and J segments used are TRBV20-1 and TRBJ2-1; there is no confident call for the D gene. This clonotype originated in a girl aged 2-10 years with aplastic anemia, due to receive a stem cell transplant. The starting material was PBMCs, obtained before TCRalphabeta/CD19-depleted stem cell transplant. The DNA reads TGCAGTGCTAGCGAGGCCTCCTACAATGAGCAGTTCTTC. Its translation reads: CSASEASYNEQFF.